This T cell receptor beta chain emerged from a study of Ad26.COV2.S vaccination and SARS-CoV-2 variants. The germline V gene encodes CDR1 SNHLY and CDR2 FYNNEI. This CDR3 contains 14 residues. V gave up 7 bases and J gave up 3 bases, with 12 bases separating them. The repertoire was sequenced with immunoSEQ multiplex PCR; TCRdb's copy has only in-frame clones and lacks some. This table has some 330,000 clones, 85% to 90% appearing once. The treatment here: about 20 received Ad26.COV2.S at low or high dose, single or two shots; 5 received placebo; per-sample allocation not given. All samples were drawn on day 63, counting from the first vaccine or placebo injection.

This material consisted of peripheral blood, taken in a trial of Ad26.COV2.S vaccine versus placebo. This sequence was found in a person aged 18-65 years who received the Ad26.COV2.S COVID-19 vaccine or a placebo. The chain uses TRBV2 and TRBJ2-2; no definite D call. The CDR3: CASNAVSDTGELFF. The CDR3 bases are TGTGCCAGCAATGCTGTCTCGGACACCGGGGAGCTGTTTTTT.